The source of this T cell receptor (beta chain) is a study of T cell responses to AZD1222 COVID-19 vaccine. The table came from immunoSEQ multiplex PCR; TCRdb's copy has only in-frame clones and leaves some out. The sample shows approximately 160,000 clones, under 95% of them seen only once. The specimen comprised peripheral blood, sampled on day 0 of AZD1222 vaccination. The clonotype originates from an adult in good health.

The CDR3 protein is CASSQGPNQETQYF. The CDR3 coding sequence is TGTGCCAGCAGCCAAGGGCCCAACCAAGAGACCCAGTACTTC. This chain connects TRBV4-2 to TRBJ2-5, with no clear D. This CDR3 spans 14 amino acids. Trimming took off 1 base at V and 0 bases at J, with 6 bases between the two ends. The V gene's germline CDR1 is LGHNA and CDR2 YNFKEQ.